Below, 15 T cell receptor beta chains from the same sample are listed, as sequenced in a study of neoadjuvant anti-PD-1 for oral cavity cancer. The protocol was immunoSEQ multiplex PCR, while the TCRdb copy is restricted to in-frame clones and leaves out a portion. The table shows 70,000 to 95,000 clones, with under 85% occurring only once. This specimen was PBMCs, taken before nivolumab (anti-PD-1) treatment. Source of these receptors: a person between 40 and 80 years old with oral cavity squamous cell carcinoma.

The rearrangement uses TRBV6-5 and TRBJ1-2; 8 bases match TRBD1. V was pared by 6 bases and J by 8 bases, with 8 bases of the junction left unmatched. Per the germline V gene, CDR1 is MNHEY and CDR2 is SVGAGI. The CDR3 is 13 amino acids. CDR3 residues: CASRGTGEGGYTF. DNA for the CDR3: TGTGCCAGCAGGGGGACAGGTGAGGGCGGCTACACCTTC.

The chain recombines TRBV7-3 with TRBJ2-3, with 9 bases lining up with TRBD2. The J segment lost 5 bases and the V segment lost 6 bases, leaving 9 bases of the junction unmatched. Germline loops: CDR1 SGHTA, CDR2 FQGTGA. This CDR3 spans 15 amino acids. The CDR3 sequence is CASSPGTSRIDTQYF. Here the CDR3 DNA reads TGTGCCAGCAGTCCCGGGACTAGCCGAATAGATACGCAGTATTTT.

CDR3 bases: TGTGCCAGTAGTTGGTCCCCAGGATCCTCCTACGAGCAGTACTTC. It encodes CASSWSPGSSYEQYF. J is TRBJ2-7 and V is TRBV19, with no clear D. The V gene lost 5 bases and the J gene lost 0 bases, with 14 bases spanning the gap. The CDR3 totals 15 residues. CDR1 and CDR2 from the germline V gene are LNHDA and SQIVND (reference sequence).

The V gene is TRBV9, the J gene TRBJ1-3, with 9 bases aligning to TRBD1. The CDR3 length is 15 residues. CDR1 and CDR2 from the germline V gene are SGDLS and YYNGEE. Trimming at V came to 0 bases and at J to 3 bases, leaving 1 base not matched to a gene. The CDR3 nucleotides are TGTGCCAGCAGCGTAGGGGACAGGGATGGAAACACCATATATTTT. Residues: CASSVGDRDGNTIYF.

This clone was observed a handful of times. The genes are TRBV6-5 and TRBJ1-4, with no clear D. The CDR3 runs to 14 residues. Looked up from germline, CDR1 is MNHEY and CDR2 is SVGAGI. Trimming left V 0 bases short and J 7 bases short, with 9 bases between. For the CDR3, the DNA is TGTGCCAGCAGTTACTCAAGTTGGAGTGAAAAACTGTTTTTT. Amino acids: CASSYSSWSEKLFF.

This chain joins TRBV11-2 and TRBJ2-1; 9 bases align to TRBD2. Trimming took 1 base from V and 8 from J; bases not matched to a gene: 9. CDR1 and CDR2 (germline): SGHAT, FQNNGV. There are 16 residues in the CDR3. CDR3 sequence (DNA): TGTGCCAGCAGCTTAGCGTCTAGCGGGGTGTTGGATGAGCAGTTCTTC. Its protein product is CASSLASSGVLDEQFF.

The CDR3 loop reads CASSYDGNQPQHF. CDR3 DNA: TGTGCCAGCAGTTACGACGGCAATCAGCCCCAGCATTTT. This chain joins TRBV25-1 and TRBJ1-5; D is unclear. Germline V gives CDR1 MGHDK, CDR2 SYGVNS. This CDR3 has 13 residues. V lost 5 bases to trimming and J lost 2 bases, with 7 bases between them. The whole variable domain, filled in from reference TRBV25-1 and TRBJ1-5, reads EADIYQTPRYLVIGTGKKITLECSQTMGHDKMYWYQQDPGMELHLIHYSYGVNSTEKGDLSSESTVSRIRTEHFPLTLESARPSHTSQYLCASSYDGNQPQHFGDGTRLSIL.

This rearrangement joins TRBV19 to TRBJ2-7; possible D gene TRBD1, 6 bases. Trimming took 4 bases from V and 2 from J, leaving 9 bases between them. The length of the CDR3 is 13 residues. The germline CDR1 and CDR2 sequences are LNHDA and SQIVND (reference sequence). The CDR3 DNA reads TGTGCCAGTAGTACAACAGGGCCCTACGAGCAGTACTTC. Protein: CASSTTGPYEQYF.

The V and J genes are TRBV28 and TRBJ2-7; 10 nucleotides match TRBD1. With 6 bases clipped from V and 4 bases from J, the junction kept 15 bases outside the gene matches. Germline V gives CDR1 MDHEN, CDR2 SYDVKM. The CDR3 consists of 17 residues. CDR3 sequence: CASRGERGTGALYEQYF. CDR3 in DNA: TGTGCCAGCAGGGGGGAGAGAGGGACAGGGGCCCTTTACGAGCAGTACTTC.

This chain connects TRBV11-2 to TRBJ2-7, with D perhaps matching TRBD1 (5 bases). CDR1 and CDR2 from the germline V gene are SGHAT and FQNNGV. Trimming took off 0 bases at V and 9 bases at J, with 15 bases between the two ends. The CDR3 extends over 14 amino acids. As DNA, the CDR3 is TGTGCCAGCAGCTTAGATCAGGGTAGTCAGCCGCAGTACTTC. Protein sequence: CASSLDQGSQPQYF.

CDR3 loop: CASSTPGQSYEQYF. Here the CDR3 DNA reads TGTGCCAGCAGCACCCCGGGACAGTCCTACGAGCAGTACTTC. The chain has TRBV7-2 and TRBJ2-7; 7 bases match TRBD1. V lost 5 bases, J lost 1 base, and 5 bases stayed unmatched. This CDR3 spans 14 amino acids. Germline-derived CDR1 and CDR2 are SGHTA and FQGNSA.

The gene calls are TRBV28 and TRBJ2-2; TRBD1 is a possible D gene (6 bases). The germline V and J ends were trimmed by 7 bases and 3 bases, with 12 bases remaining between them. Germline V gene lookup returns CDR1 MDHEN and CDR2 SYDVKM. The CDR3 runs to 14 residues. CDR3 protein: CASTQGSYTGELFF. Written as DNA, the CDR3 is TGTGCCAGCACTCAGGGGTCCTACACCGGGGAGCTGTTTTTT.

This clone was counted a few times. The chain employs TRBV5-1 and TRBJ1-4, with D unclear. CDR1 SGHRS and CDR2 YFSETQ come from the germline V gene. The ends were cut back, 6 bases at V and 0 bases at J, with 6 bases in the middle. The CDR3 spans 13 residues. CDR3 sequence (DNA): TGCGCCAGCACGGAAGCAACTAATGAAAAACTGTTTTTT. Translating gives CASTEATNEKLFF.

This chain links TRBV29-1 with TRBJ2-5, with a tentative D call TRBD2 (5 bases). Trimming removed 4 bases at V and 5 bases at J, with 8 bases between. Germline values: CDR1 SQVTM, CDR2 ANQGSEA. CDR3 length: 11 amino acids. Here the CDR3 reads CSVGWEETQYF. As DNA, the CDR3 is TGCAGCGTTGGTTGGGAGGAGACCCAGTACTTC. Using reference TRBV29-1 and TRBJ2-5 for the parts outside the CDR3, the full variable domain is SAVISQKPSRDICQRGTSLTIQCQVDSQVTMMFWYRQQPGQSLTLIATANQGSEATYESGFVIDKFPISRPNLTFSTLTVSNMSPEDSSIYLCSVGWEETQYFGPGTRLLVL.

V usage is TRBV7-3 and J usage is TRBJ2-5, with D perhaps matching TRBD2 (7 bases). Looked up from germline, CDR1 is SGHTA and CDR2 is FQGTGA. Trimming removed 6 bases at V and 1 base at J, with 12 bases between. CDR3 size: 14 residues. CDR3 sequence reads: CASSIRGGQETQYF. The CDR3 DNA reads as TGTGCCAGCAGTATTAGGGGGGGCCAAGAGACCCAGTACTTC.